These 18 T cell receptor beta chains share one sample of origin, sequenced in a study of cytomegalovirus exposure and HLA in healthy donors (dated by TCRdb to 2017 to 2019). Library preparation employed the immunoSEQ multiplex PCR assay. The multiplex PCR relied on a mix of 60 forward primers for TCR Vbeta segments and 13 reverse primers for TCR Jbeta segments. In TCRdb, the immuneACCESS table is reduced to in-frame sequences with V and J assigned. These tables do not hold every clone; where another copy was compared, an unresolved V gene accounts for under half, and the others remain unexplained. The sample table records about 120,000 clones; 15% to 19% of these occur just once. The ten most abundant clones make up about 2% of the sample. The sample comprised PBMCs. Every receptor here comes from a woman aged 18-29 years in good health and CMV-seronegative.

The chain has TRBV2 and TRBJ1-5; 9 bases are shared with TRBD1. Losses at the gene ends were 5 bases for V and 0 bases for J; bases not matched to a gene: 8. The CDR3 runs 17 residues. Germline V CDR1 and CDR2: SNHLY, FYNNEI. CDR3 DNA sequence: TGTGCCAGCAGTCCTACAGGGGGCGCAGTTAGCAATCAGCCCCAGCATTTT. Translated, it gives CASSPTGGAVSNQPQHF.

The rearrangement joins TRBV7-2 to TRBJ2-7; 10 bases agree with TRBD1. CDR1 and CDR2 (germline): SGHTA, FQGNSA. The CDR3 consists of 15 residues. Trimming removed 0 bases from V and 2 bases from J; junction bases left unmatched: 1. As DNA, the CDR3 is TGTGCCAGCAGCTTAGCAGGACAGGGGGCCTACGAGCAGTACTTC. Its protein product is CASSLAGQGAYEQYF.

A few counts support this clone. CDR3 in amino acids: CASSLGGTISGEQFF. The CDR3 DNA sequence: TGCGCCAGCAGCTTGGGCGGGACTATTTCTGGTGAGCAGTTCTTC. V gene TRBV5-1 combines with J gene TRBJ2-1; 7 bases align to TRBD2. The V gene's germline CDR1 is SGHRS and CDR2 YFSETQ. Trimming at V came to 0 bases and at J to 9 bases, leaving 9 bases not matched to a gene. This CDR3 has 15 residues. Together with reference TRBV5-1 and TRBJ2-1, the CDR3 gives the full variable domain: KAGVTQTPRYLIKTRGQQVTLSCSPISGHRSVSWYQQTPGQGLQFLFEYFSETQRNKGNFPGRFSGRQFSNSRSEMNVSTLELGDSALYLCASSLGGTISGEQFFGPGTRLTVL.

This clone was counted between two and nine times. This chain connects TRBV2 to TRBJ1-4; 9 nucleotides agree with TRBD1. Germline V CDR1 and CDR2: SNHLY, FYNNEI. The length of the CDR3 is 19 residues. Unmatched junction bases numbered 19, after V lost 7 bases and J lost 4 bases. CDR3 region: CASTAHLLIRDRDNEKLFF. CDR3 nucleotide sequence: TGTGCCAGCACTGCCCATCTCTTAATACGGGACAGGGATAATGAAAAACTGTTTTTT.

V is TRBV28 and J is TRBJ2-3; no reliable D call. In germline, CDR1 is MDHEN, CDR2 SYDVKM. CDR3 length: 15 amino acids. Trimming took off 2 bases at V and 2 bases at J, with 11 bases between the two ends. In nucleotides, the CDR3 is TGTGCCAGCAGTTTAGAAACGGAGCCCACAGATACGCAGTATTTT. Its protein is CASSLETEPTDTQYF.

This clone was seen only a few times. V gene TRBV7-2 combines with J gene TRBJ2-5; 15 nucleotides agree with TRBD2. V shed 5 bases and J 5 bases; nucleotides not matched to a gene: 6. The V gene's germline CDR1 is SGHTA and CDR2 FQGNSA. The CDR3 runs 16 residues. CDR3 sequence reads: CASSPRTSGGGETQYF. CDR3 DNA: TGTGCCAGCAGCCCCCGGACTAGCGGGGGGGGTGAGACCCAGTACTTC.

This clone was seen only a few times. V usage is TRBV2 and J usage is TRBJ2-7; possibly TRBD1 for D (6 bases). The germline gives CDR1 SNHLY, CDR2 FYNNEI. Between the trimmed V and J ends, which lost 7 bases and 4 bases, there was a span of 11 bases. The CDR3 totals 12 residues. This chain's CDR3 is CASNPRGYEQYF. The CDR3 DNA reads TGTGCCAGCAACCCGAGGGGGTACGAGCAGTACTTC.

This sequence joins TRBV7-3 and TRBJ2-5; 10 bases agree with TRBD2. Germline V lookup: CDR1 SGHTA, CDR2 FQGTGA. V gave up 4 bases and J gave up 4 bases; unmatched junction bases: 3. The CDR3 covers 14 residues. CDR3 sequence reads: CASSWSGRGETQYF. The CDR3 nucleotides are TGTGCCAGCAGCTGGAGCGGGAGGGGAGAGACCCAGTACTTC.

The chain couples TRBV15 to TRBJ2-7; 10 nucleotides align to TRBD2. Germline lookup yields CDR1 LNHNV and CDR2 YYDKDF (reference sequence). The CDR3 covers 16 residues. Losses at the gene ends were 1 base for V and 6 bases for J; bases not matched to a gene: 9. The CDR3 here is CATSRARAGGLSEQYF. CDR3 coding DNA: TGTGCCACCAGCAGAGCTCGAGCGGGAGGGCTCTCCGAGCAGTACTTC.

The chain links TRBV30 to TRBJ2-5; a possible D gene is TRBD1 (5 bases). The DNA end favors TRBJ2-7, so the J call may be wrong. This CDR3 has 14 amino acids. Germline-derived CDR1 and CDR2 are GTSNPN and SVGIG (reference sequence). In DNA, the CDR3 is TGTGCCTGGAAAAACAGGCCCTACCCCTACGAGCAGTACTTC. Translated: CAWKNRPYPYEQYF.

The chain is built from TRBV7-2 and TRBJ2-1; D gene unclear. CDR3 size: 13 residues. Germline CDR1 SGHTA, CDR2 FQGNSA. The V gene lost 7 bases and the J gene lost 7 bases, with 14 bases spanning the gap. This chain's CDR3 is CASTYGSRNEQFF. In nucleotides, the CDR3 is TGTGCCAGCACCTACGGATCGAGGAATGAGCAGTTCTTC.

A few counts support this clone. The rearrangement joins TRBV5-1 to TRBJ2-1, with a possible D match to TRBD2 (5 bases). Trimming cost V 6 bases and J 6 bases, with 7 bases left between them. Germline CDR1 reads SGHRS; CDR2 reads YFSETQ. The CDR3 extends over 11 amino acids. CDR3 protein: CASIGVNEQFF. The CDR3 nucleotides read TGCGCCAGCATCGGGGTCAATGAGCAGTTCTTC. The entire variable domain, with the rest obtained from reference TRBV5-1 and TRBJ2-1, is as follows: KAGVTQTPRYLIKTRGQQVTLSCSPISGHRSVSWYQQTPGQGLQFLFEYFSETQRNKGNFPGRFSGRQFSNSRSEMNVSTLELGDSALYLCASIGVNEQFFGPGTRLTVL.

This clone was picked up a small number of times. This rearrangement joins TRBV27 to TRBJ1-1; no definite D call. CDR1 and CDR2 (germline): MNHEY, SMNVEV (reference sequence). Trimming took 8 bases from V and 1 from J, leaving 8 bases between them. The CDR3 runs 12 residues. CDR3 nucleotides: TGTGCCAGCGGACGGGGGAACACTGAAGCTTTCTTT. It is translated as CASGRGNTEAFF.

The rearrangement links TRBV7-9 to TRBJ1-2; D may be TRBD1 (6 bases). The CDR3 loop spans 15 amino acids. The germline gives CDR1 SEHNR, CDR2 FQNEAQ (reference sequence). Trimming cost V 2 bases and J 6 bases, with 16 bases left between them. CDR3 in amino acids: CASSLSGGGADGYTF. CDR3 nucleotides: TGTGCCAGCAGCTTATCCGGCGGGGGGGCTGATGGCTACACCTTC.

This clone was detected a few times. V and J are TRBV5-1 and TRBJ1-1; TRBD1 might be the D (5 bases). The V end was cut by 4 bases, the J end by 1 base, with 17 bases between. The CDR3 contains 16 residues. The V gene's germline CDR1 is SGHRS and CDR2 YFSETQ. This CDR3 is CASSPLPQGTNTEAFF. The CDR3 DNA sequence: TGCGCCAGCAGCCCCCTACCCCAGGGAACGAACACTGAAGCTTTCTTT.

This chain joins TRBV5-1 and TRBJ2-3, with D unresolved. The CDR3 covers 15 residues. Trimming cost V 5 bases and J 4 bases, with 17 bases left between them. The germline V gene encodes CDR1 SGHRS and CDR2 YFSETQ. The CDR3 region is CASRETPNSPDTQYF. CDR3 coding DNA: TGCGCCAGCAGGGAGACCCCCAATTCCCCAGATACGCAGTATTTT.

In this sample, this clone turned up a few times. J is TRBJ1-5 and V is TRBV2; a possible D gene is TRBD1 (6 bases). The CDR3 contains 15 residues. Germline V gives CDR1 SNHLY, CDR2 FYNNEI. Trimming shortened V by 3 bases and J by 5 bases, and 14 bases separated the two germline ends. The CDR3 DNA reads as TGTGCCAGCAGTGATCTCGGACAGTCGTATCAGCCCCAGCATTTT. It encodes CASSDLGQSYQPQHF.

The CDR3 is CATSREASGGNEQYF. The CDR3 DNA reads TGTGCCACCAGCAGAGAGGCTAGCGGGGGCAACGAGCAGTACTTC. The V gene is TRBV15, the J gene TRBJ2-7; TRBD2 matches 10 bases. CDR3 size: 15 residues. J lost 5 bases, V lost 0 bases, and 4 bases had no gene match. Germline V lookup: CDR1 LNHNV, CDR2 YYDKDF (reference sequence).